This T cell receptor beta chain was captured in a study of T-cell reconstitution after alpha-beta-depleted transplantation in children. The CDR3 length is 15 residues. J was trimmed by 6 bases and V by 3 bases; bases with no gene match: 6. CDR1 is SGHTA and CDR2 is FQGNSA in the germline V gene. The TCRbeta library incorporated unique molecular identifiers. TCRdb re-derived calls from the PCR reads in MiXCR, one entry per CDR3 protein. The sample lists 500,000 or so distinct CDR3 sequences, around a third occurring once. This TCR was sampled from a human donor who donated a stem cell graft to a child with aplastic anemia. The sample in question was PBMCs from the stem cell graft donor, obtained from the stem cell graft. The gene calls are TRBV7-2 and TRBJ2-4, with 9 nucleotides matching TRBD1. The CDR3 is CASSFKGQGVNIQYF. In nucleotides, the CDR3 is TGTGCCAGCAGCTTCAAGGGACAGGGAGTAAACATTCAGTACTTC. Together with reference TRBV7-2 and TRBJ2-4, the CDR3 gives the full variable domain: GAGVSQSPSNKVTEKGKDVELRCDPISGHTALYWYRQSLGQGLEFLIYFQGNSAPDKSGLPSDRFSAERTGGSVSTLTIQRTQQEDSAVYLCASSFKGQGVNIQYFGAGTRLSVL.